Detailed here is one T cell receptor beta chain. Its specificity is not known. The data stem from a study of T cells after yellow fever vaccination. Findings and caveats of the study: Most clones from primary vaccination resurfaced after the booster (around 97% CD4, around 90% CD8).

Conversion of TCR transcripts into cDNA relied on 5'RACE template switching, which added a universal primer site and UMIs. Via MiXCR, TCRdb re-called the 5' RACE reads, giving one row per CDR3 protein. Among 350,000 to 450,000 distinct CDR3 sequences, approximately 19% were seen once, and the ten largest hold roughly a sixth. The CDR3 sequence is 16 residues long. V lost 3 bases, J lost 3 bases, and 8 bases stayed unmatched. Germline V gene sequence: CDR1 KGHSH, CDR2 LQKENI. The chain is built from TRBV18 and TRBJ1-3; 7 bases agree with TRBD1. This material consisted of PBMCs, taken before the yellow fever booster vaccination. This clonotype was sampled from a man between 18 and 29 years old who received the YFV17D yellow fever vaccine. The CDR3 spells CASSPTEGAFGNTIYF. The CDR3 DNA reads TGTGCCAGCTCACCCACCGAGGGGGCTTTTGGAAACACCATATATTTT.